Listed below are T cell receptor beta chains from one sample, sequenced in a study of beta chain features in type 1 diabetes. Sequencing was performed with immunoSEQ multiplex PCR; in TCRdb, only in-frame clones are kept and a portion is missing. In the table there are 40,000 or so clones, roughly 70% of which are singletons. Sequencing was performed on Tregs from blood. These receptors were taken from a woman under 30 with type 1 diabetes. CDR3s include the opening cysteine and the closing phenylalanine or tryptophan. A D gene is named only where the DNA matches it firmly. Clone size is not always given. Where it is, it says once, few, many or a class for expanded clones.

>TRBV5-1|-|TRBJ2-5|-
TGCGCCAGCAGCTTTGGCGGAGAGACCCAGTACTTC
CASSFGGETQYF
>TRBV10-3|few|TRBJ2-1|-
TGTGCCATCAGTGAGGTCGGCTACAATGAGCAGTTCTTC
CAISEVGYNEQFF
>TRBV27|once|TRBJ1-3|-
TGTGCCAGCAGTGCAGGGATTTCTGGAAACACCATATATTTT
CASSAGISGNTIYF
>TRBV4-2|-|TRBJ2-7|-
TGTGCCAGCAGCCAAGATTGGGCCCGGGAGCAGTACTTC
CASSQDWAREQYF
>TRBV6-5|-|TRBJ1-4|-
TGTGCCAGCAGTTACCGGGTCCGGGAAAAACTGTTTTTT
CASSYRVREKLFF
>TRBV6-6|-|TRBJ1-3|-
TGTGCCAGCAGTTACTCTAGAGGGCTCGGAAACACCATATATTTT
CASSYSRGLGNTIYF
>TRBV5-1|-|TRBJ2-7|TRBD1
TGCGCCAGCAGCTTGAGGGGGACAGGGGCCTCCTACGAGCAGTACTTC
CASSLRGTGASYEQYF
>TRBV2|-|TRBJ2-4|-
TGTGCCAGCAGTTACTACGCCAGGGAAGGCCAAACATTC
CASSYYAREGQTF
>TRBV7-2|-|TRBJ2-1|-
TGTGCCAGCAGCTTTAGGGTTTGGAGACAGGTGGGCAATGAGCAGTTCTTC
CASSFRVWRQVGNEQFF
>TRBV4-3|-|TRBJ1-3|-
TGCGCCAGCAGCCAAGAGTTCAGAAGCTCTGGAAACACCATATATTTT
CASSQEFRSSGNTIYF
>TRBV6-6|-|TRBJ1-2|TRBD1
TGTGCCAGCAGTAGGGCCACAGGGGAGGCCTATGGCTACACCTTC
CASSRATGEAYGYTF
>TRBV11-2|-|TRBJ1-1|-
TGTGCCAGCAGTCCCACAGGGAAAGGAGGAGCTTTCTTT
CASSPTGKGGAFF
>TRBV7-9|-|TRBJ2-3|TRBD2
TGTGCCAGCAGCGCCAGACTAGCGACCATCACAGATACGCAGTATTTT
CASSARLATITDTQYF
>TRBV18|-|TRBJ2-5|-
TGTGCCAGCTCATCGGGACTCGTCGGGGAGACCCAGTACTTC
CASSSGLVGETQYF
>TRBV2|-|TRBJ2-6|TRBD2
TGTGCCAGCAGTCTTAGCGGGAGGGCCTCCGGGGCCAACGTCCTGACTTTC
CASSLSGRASGANVLTF
>TRBV5-4|-|TRBJ2-7|-
TGTGCCAGCAGCCTAGTACCCGGAGCGGCCAGCGAGCAGTACTTC
CASSLVPGAASEQYF
>TRBV19|few|TRBJ1-2|-
TGTGCCAGTATAAGGACATCCAGTAACTATGGCTACACCTTC
CASIRTSSNYGYTF